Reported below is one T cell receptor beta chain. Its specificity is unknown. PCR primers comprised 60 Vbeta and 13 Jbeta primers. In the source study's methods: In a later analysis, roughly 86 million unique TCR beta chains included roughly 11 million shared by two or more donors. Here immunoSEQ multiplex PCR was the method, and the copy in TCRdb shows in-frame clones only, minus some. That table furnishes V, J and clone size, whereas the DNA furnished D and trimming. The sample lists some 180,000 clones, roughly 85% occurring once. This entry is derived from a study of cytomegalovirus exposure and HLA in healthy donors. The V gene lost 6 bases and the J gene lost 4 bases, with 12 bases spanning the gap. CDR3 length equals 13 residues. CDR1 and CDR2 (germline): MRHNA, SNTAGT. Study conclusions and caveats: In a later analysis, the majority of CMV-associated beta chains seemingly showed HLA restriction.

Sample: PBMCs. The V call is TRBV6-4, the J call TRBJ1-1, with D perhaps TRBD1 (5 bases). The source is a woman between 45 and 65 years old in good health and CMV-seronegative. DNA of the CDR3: TGTGCCAGCAGGAATCAGGGTCTCACTGAAGCTTTCTTT. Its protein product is CASRNQGLTEAFF.